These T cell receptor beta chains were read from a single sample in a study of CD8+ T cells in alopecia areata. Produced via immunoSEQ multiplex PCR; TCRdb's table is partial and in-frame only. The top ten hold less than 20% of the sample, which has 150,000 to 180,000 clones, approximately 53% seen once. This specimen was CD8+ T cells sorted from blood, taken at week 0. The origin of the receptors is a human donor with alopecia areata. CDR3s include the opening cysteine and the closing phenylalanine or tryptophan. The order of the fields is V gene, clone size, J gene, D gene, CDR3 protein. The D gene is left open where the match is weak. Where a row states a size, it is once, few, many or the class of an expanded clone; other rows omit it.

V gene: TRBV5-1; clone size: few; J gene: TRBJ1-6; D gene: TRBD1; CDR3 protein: CASSLEGADGSPLHF
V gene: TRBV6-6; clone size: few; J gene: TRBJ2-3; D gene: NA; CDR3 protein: CASSSGVISTDTQYF
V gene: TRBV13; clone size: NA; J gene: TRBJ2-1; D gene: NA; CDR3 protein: CASRPWLAPYNEQFF
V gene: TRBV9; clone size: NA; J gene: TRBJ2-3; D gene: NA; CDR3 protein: CASSPRVDTQYF
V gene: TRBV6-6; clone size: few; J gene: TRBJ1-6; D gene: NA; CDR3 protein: CAIRDGGSYNSPLHF
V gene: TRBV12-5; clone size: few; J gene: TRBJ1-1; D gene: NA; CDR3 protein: CASAPLLTEAFF
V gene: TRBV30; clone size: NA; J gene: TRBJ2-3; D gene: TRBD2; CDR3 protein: CAWSELTSGGADTQYF
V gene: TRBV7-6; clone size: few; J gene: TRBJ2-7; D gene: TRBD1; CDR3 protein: CASSLAPDRVEQYF
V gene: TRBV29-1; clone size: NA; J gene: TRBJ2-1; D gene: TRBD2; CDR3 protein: CSAPTSGNYNEQFF
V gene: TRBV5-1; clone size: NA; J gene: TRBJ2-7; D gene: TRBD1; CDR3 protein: CASSPGQGAYEQYF
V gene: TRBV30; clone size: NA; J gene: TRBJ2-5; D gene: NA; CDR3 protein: CAWSVRKGTRETQYF
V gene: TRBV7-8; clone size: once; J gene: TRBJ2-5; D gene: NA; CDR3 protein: CASSLLGSSSQTDSPQETQYF
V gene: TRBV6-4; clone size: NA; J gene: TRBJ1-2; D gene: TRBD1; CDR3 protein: CASSDSTGGGYGYTF
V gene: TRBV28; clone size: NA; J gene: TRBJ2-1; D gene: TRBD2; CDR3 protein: CASSQYKRGGLNEQFF
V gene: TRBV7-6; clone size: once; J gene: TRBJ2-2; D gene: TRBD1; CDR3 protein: CASSPQGAGELFF
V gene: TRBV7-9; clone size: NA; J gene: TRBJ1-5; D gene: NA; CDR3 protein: CASSKKLGQPQHF
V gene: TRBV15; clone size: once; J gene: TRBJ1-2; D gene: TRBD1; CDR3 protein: CATRDRASGGYTF
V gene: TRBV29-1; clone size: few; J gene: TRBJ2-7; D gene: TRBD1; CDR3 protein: CSVAGQGAVNEQYF
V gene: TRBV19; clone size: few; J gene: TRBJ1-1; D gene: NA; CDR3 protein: CATQRNTEAFF
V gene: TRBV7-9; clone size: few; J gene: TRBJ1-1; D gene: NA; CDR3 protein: CASSLGQNTEAFF